This T cell receptor (beta chain) was documented in a study of control samples from healthy donors and cancer patients. The CDR3 is made up of 16 amino acids. Germline CDR1 reads GTSNPN; CDR2 reads SVGIG (reference sequence). V lost 0 bases to trimming and J lost 5 bases; unmatched junction nucleotides: 10. Measured with immunoSEQ multiplex PCR; TCRdb has only the in-frame clones, and not every one. The sample carries over 60,000 clones, about 87% recorded once. The TCR comes from a woman aged 55-69 years with head and neck cancer. The sample consisted of PBMCs. The J gene is TRBJ1-5, the V gene TRBV30, with 7 bases lining up with TRBD1. CDR3 bases: TGTGCCTGGAGTGTAAGGGGATACAGGGGCCATCAGCCCCAGCATTTT. It specifies CAWSVRGYRGHQPQHF.